This T cell receptor beta chain derives from a study of cytomegalovirus exposure and HLA in healthy donors (dated by TCRdb to between 2016 and 2019). Context from the whole study: An earlier analysis of fewer than 750 of the donors reported about 300 Gb of sequence data and 117 million unique TCR beta sequences obtained from roughly 170 million T cells. About 280 gigabases of sequencing data and around 85 million unique TCR sequences made up an early release that covered 640 HLA-typed donors. Of the approximately 400 genotyped donors, less than 90% were placed in the genetic ancestry cluster associated with self-reported Caucasian donors. The aim of the study was to test whether cataloging public T cell receptors could identify signatures of past pathogen exposure. The T cell repertoires of some 700 subjects were profiled by immunosequencing and related to cytomegalovirus serostatus. A separate validation cohort of roughly 130 different subjects was used in addition to the roughly 670-subject first cohort. The study combined high-throughput TCR immunosequencing, statistical association of individual TCRs with disease status, and machine learning to predict cytomegalovirus infection status. To study patterns of TCR occurrence, a later analysis re-analyzed previously published TCR beta repertoires from 666 donors and added high-resolution HLA genotyping. Rather than using new phenotypic data, the later analysis identified candidate immune exposures from TCR beta sequences and from how often those sequences occurred across donors. An earlier analysis of 500 to 650 of the donors applied high-throughput TCR beta sequencing to assess whether each TCR beta V gene segment acted as functional or pseudogenic. Donor age, sex, ethnicity and CMV serostatus were compiled alongside the repertoire data. Genome-wide SNP genotypes for about three fifths of the roughly 700 donors were used in a later genetic analysis, which treated that subset as a discovery cohort. Every discovery cohort repertoire had been produced on one sequencing platform. Both class I and class II loci were covered by HLA typing, at four-digit resolution. Typing coverage varied by locus: about 629-630 donors for A, B, C, DRB1 and DQB1; 500 to 550 for DQA1; over 600 for DPA1; approximately 490 for DPB1. Because of strong linkage in the cohort, roughly five DR-DQ haplotypes were treated as single units for association and clustering. On average, roughly 240,000 unique TCR beta nucleotide sequences were sequenced per donor among a few hundred genotyped donors of the cohort, with 15% to 20% of those sequences being non-productive. General findings and caveats noted by the study authors: A few of the identified cytomegalovirus-associated TCR beta chains were confirmed in vitro to be specific for cytomegalovirus antigens. Immune exposure information for the cohort was limited to CMV serostatus. The presence/absence analyses assumed that sequencing depth was roughly uniform across donors, and that assumption may not be true. Several of the top co-occurrence clusters appeared to be linked to parvovirus B19, influenza, CMV and Epstein-Barr virus, according to a later analysis. In a later analysis, HLA-associated TCR beta chains were found to be more clonally expanded and to have lower generation probabilities than equally common non-associated chains. A cluster of highly shared sequence variants was judged likely to represent a technical artifact of the sequencing pipeline. A later genetic analysis associated a missense DCLRE1C variant with V-gene and J-gene trimming of TCR beta chains, and an independent cohort replicated the association. Compared with the roughly 710-donor mean, donors in an Asian-associated ancestry cluster had fewer N-insertions in productive TCRs, according to a later genetic analysis. An earlier analysis of some 590 of the donors showed that most TCR beta V segments appeared in productive rearrangements either about 90% or about 30% of the time, which broadly matched IMGT annotations. The study listed 150 to 200 TCR beta chains as associated with cytomegalovirus. A further reported finding was that TCR beta sequences accurately predicted the HLA-A and HLA-B alleles for most subjects in the first cohort. It was suggested by the authors that the approach could potentially be generalized to other disease states and immunological phenotypes. Specific HLA alleles were associated with more than 15,000 TCR beta sequences at a false discovery rate of 0.05 in a later analysis. Because counts were too low, roughly 17 rarely observed V segments, including chromosome 9 orphons, were left out of the earlier analysis of 587 of the donors. Cytomegalovirus status was reported to be diagnosed by the classifier with high specificity and sensitivity in both the original and validation cohorts. A later analysis found that most CMV-associated TCR beta chains appeared HLA-restricted, with HLA associations seemingly driven largely by CMV exposure. Linkage disequilibrium might explain the correlated functional status among segregating V segments, but an unknown experimental factor could not be ruled out. Strong co-occurrence of HLA alleles, especially DR and DQ, made assigning TCR associations to individual alleles difficult. Some IMGT-functional V segments, including TRBV6-2 and TRBV6-3, could not be distinguished by the 87-base-pair reads and were therefore excluded. Most TCR sequences were observed very rarely across donors, whereas some public TCRs were present in many individuals. HLA typing was unavailable for some donors at each locus, so association tests used only the typed subset. In a later analysis, TCR association rates were found to vary across HLA loci, with the most associated TCRs seen for DRB1 alleles and the fewest for HLA-C alleles. In this cohort, only TCR beta chains were sequenced, and detectable features were limited by the absence of alpha or paired-chain data.

Library method: the immunoSEQ multiplex PCR assay. For the multiplex PCR, a mixture combining 60 forward primers for TCR Vbeta segments and 13 reverse primers for TCR Jbeta segments was used. A multiplex PCR assay on genomic DNA amplified the CDR3 region of rearranged TCR beta genes. The Illumina HiSeq System was used to sequence the amplified TCR beta libraries as 87-base-pair reads. Turning to the authors' computational methods: A later analysis tallied around 87 million unique TCR beta chains across the 666 repertoires, and some 10 million of those chains were shared by two or more donors. Raw reads were error-corrected and collapsed into unique sequences with a nearest-neighbor algorithm that merged closely related sequences to remove PCR and sequencing errors. CDR3 sequences were aligned to IMGT reference sequences to assign V, D and J gene segments. For a sequence to be retained, a match of at least six nucleotides to both a V gene segment and a J gene segment was required. Rearrangements were classified as productive when the CDR3 lacked stop codons and remained in frame with V and J, and all other rearrangements were classified as non-productive. CDR3 was defined by IMGT convention, running from the second conserved V-encoded cysteine to the conserved J-encoded phenylalanine. The earlier analysis of approximately 500 of the donors excluded sequences that lacked an unambiguous match to a single V gene segment. An earlier analysis of about 600 of the donors called V segments functional above 56.7% productive rearrangements and segregating when the between-donor standard deviation exceeded 5%. A statistical classification framework was built to diagnose cytomegalovirus status from the catalog of TCR beta chain sequences. In a later analysis, V and J genes were assigned by comparing TCR nucleotide sequences against IMGT/GENE-DB human TR gene sequences. Using the TCRdist pipeline, a later analysis assigned CDR3 sequences along with most-parsimonious VDJ recombination scenarios. In a later analysis, each TCR beta chain was defined by its CDR3 amino acid sequence together with its V-gene family, and reads lacking a unique V-gene family were excluded. In a later analysis, 550 to 650 highly shared, low-generation-probability nucleotide sequences were removed to address suspected cross-contamination and a sequencing artifact. For each public chain, a later analysis derived a clonal expansion index from normalized ranks of inferred template counts within each repertoire. In a later analysis, generation probabilities were computed with a VDJ recombination model fitted to out-of-frame rearrangements, and the resulting probabilities were checked against IGoR. In a later analysis, hypergeometric tests were used to score TCR-TCR, TCR-HLA and TCR-CMV co-occurrence, with a repertoire-size bias correction applied to TCR pairs. A later analysis estimated false discovery rates by permuting HLA or CMV assignments 20 times. In a later analysis, co-occurring TCRs were grouped with DBSCAN, and TCRdist sequence similarity was added when clustering was performed within HLA-allele-positive subsets. For co-occurrence clustering, repertoires with fewer than 30,000 or more than 120,000 public chains were excluded, along with roughly 5 repertoires with anomalous nucleotide sharing. Sourced from immuneACCESS, this table was stored by TCRdb with only in-frame sequences that have V and J called. A share of the clones is absent; for the studies checked, an unresolved V gene accounts for under half, and the remainder has no known explanation. V and J calls and clone size are given by that table; D and trimming were obtained from the DNA. The sample has about 130,000 clones on record, over 70% of them singletons. Around 1.5% of the sample is held by the ten biggest clonotypes.

To note about this clone: This clone's antigen is unknown. The input lacks base qualities; no much larger clone sits a single base away.

Trimming removed 4 bases from V and 3 bases from J, leaving 19 bases between the germline ends. Its CDR3 holds 16 amino acids, cysteine through phenylalanine. Of the read, only the CDR3 DNA is kept; its 48 bases are in frame from base 1. The germline V gene (reference sequence) sets CDR1 to SGHNT and CDR2 to YYREEE. In total, more than 500 healthy bone marrow donors made up the cohort. At the time of sampling, all cohort members were nominally healthy, though unrecorded immune exposures were likely present. The donor was CMV seronegative and belonged to the group of several hundred seronegative cohort members. A peripheral blood sample was collected from each donor, and TCR beta sequencing was performed on peripheral blood mononuclear cells. The Qiagen DNeasy Blood Extraction Kit was used to extract genomic DNA from the blood cell samples.

The receptor's source is a young woman in good health and CMV-seronegative. The chain couples TRBV5-4 to TRBJ1-1; the D gene is perhaps TRBD1, on 5 matching bases. The sample was PBMCs. The CDR3 region has the sequence CASSALTPTGYTEAFF. The nucleotides are TGTGCCAGCAGCGCCCTGACGCCAACAGGATACACTGAAGCTTTCTTT.